This T cell receptor (beta chain) was sequenced for a study of T cells in Graves' hyperthyroidism and ophthalmopathy. This clonotype was detected only a few times. A patient was excluded if there was uncontrolled infection, other autoimmune disease, pregnancy or lactation. TCR beta CDR3 regions were amplified from RNA. RT-PCR in the first round (using the HTBI primer set) targeted the TCR CDR3. One entry per CDR3 protein results from TCRdb running MiXCR on the multiplex PCR reads. The repertoire has 550,000 to 600,000 distinct CDR3 sequences, over 15% of them found once; the top ten carry under 20%. The TCR sequence derives from a woman aged 18-35 years with Graves' hyperthyroidism. Input material: blood.

CDR3: CASSVESAGFDEQYF. In DNA, the CDR3 is TGTGCCAGCAGCGTAGAGTCGGCAGGGTTCGACGAGCAGTACTTC. The J gene is TRBJ2-7, the V gene TRBV9, with a tentative D call TRBD1 (5 bases). V gave up 0 bases and J gave up 5 bases, with 15 bases separating them. The CDR3 totals 15 residues. Germline-derived CDR1 and CDR2 are SGDLS and YYNGEE.